This T cell receptor (beta chain) was obtained from a study of T-cell reconstitution after alpha-beta-depleted transplantation in children. TCRbeta library preparation incorporated unique molecular identifiers. TCRdb reprocessed the PCR reads with MiXCR, giving one entry per CDR3 protein. The sample gives around 680,000 distinct CDR3 sequences, approximately 17% of which show up once; 1.1% is in the top ten. This clonotype was recorded at least ten times. This sample comprised PBMCs from the stem cell graft donor, obtained from the stem cell graft. This TCR derives from a human donor who donated a stem cell graft to a child with acute myeloid leukemia.

CDR3 loop: CASSLSRAHPGNTIYF. DNA of the CDR3: TGTGCCAGCAGCCTTTCTAGGGCGCACCCAGGAAACACCATATATTTT. The chain uses TRBV6-1 and TRBJ1-3; D gene unclear. The CDR3 sequence is 16 residues long. The V gene lost 6 bases and the J gene lost 4 bases, with 19 bases spanning the gap. Germline V CDR1 and CDR2: MNHNS, SASEGT.